This is a list of T cell receptor beta chains from one sample in a study of cytomegalovirus exposure and HLA in healthy donors. Profiling relied on immunoSEQ multiplex PCR, and the TCRdb table lists in-frame clones only, not all of them. The sample includes about 89,000 clones, less than 85% of them seen just once. Sequenced material: PBMCs. These receptors all come from a man aged 40-49 years in good health and CMV-seropositive. The CDR3 runs from the conserved cysteine through the conserved F or W. D genes are given only for firm matches. Clone size is shown for a subset of rows, as once, few, many or a class of expanded clone.

j_call,d_call,v_call,clone_size,cdr3_aa,cdr3_nt
TRBJ2-5,.,TRBV6-6,once,CASRSYQETQYF,TGTGCCAGCAGGTCGTACCAAGAGACCCAGTACTTC
TRBJ1-2,.,TRBV5-1,.,CASSPSVRVPYGYTF,TGCGCCAGCAGTCCGTCGGTCAGGGTACCTTATGGCTACACCTTC
TRBJ2-3,.,TRBV9,few,CASSVEGGSDTQYF,TGTGCCAGCAGCGTAGAAGGCGGGTCAGATACGCAGTATTTT
TRBJ1-4,.,TRBV11-2,.,CASSLVGGLGEKLFF,TGTGCCAGCAGCTTAGTGGGGGGGCTCGGTGAAAAACTGTTTTTT
TRBJ1-6,TRBD1,TRBV7-9,.,CASSSTGANSPLHF,TGTGCCAGCAGCTCTACAGGGGCGAATTCACCCCTCCACTTT
TRBJ2-5,.,TRBV7-6,.,CASSSTGTYKETQYF,TGTGCCAGCAGTTCTACCGGGACATATAAAGAGACCCAGTACTTC
TRBJ2-3,TRBD2,TRBV4-2,.,CASSQALAGVLDTQYF,TGTGCCAGCAGCCAAGCCCTAGCGGGGGTCCTCGATACGCAGTATTTT
TRBJ1-4,.,TRBV7-6,.,CASTNRRQSNEKLFF,TGTGCCAGCACCAACCGGCGGCAGTCTAATGAAAAACTGTTTTTT
TRBJ2-5,TRBD2,TRBV7-2,.,CASSLVGVAGLETQYF,TGTGCCAGCAGCTTAGTAGGTGTAGCGGGGTTAGAGACCCAGTACTTC
TRBJ2-3,.,TRBV4-1,.,CASSQDHRREADTQYF,TGCGCCAGCAGCCAAGACCATCGCAGGGAGGCAGATACGCAGTATTTT
TRBJ1-2,.,TRBV5-5,.,CASSPIYVHGYTF,TGTGCCAGCAGCCCAATCTACGTACATGGCTACACCTTC
TRBJ2-1,.,TRBV5-1,few,CASSLARGVPEQFF,TGCGCCAGCAGCTTGGCCCGGGGAGTCCCTGAGCAGTTCTTC
TRBJ2-3,.,TRBV7-9,.,CASSSLAPTTDTQYF,TGTGCCAGCAGCTCACTAGCCCCTACCACAGATACGCAGTATTTT
TRBJ2-5,TRBD2,TRBV18,once,CASSPLGTSGSFHETQYF,TGTGCCAGCTCACCACTGGGGACTAGCGGGAGTTTCCACGAGACCCAGTACTTC
TRBJ2-5,TRBD1,TRBV2,.,CASSGTGAGETQYF,TGTGCCAGCAGCGGGACAGGGGCAGGAGAGACCCAGTACTTC
TRBJ2-7,.,TRBV21-1,.,CASSKGLAGASYEQYF,TGTGCCAGCAGCAAGGGACTAGCGGGAGCCTCCTACGAGCAGTACTTC
TRBJ2-1,TRBD2,TRBV7-2,.,CASSPRLAGSVEQFF,TGTGCCAGCAGCCCCCGACTAGCGGGATCGGTTGAGCAGTTCTTC
TRBJ2-7,TRBD2,TRBV7-9,.,CASSPVGGSYEQYF,TGTGCCAGCAGCCCGGTGGGGGGGTCCTACGAGCAGTACTTC
TRBJ1-2,.,TRBV28,.,CASSLVGGLYGYTF,TGTGCCAGCAGTTTAGTGGGGGGACTCTATGGCTACACCTTC
TRBJ1-1,TRBD1,TRBV7-9,.,CASSSKPGGDRGTEAFF,TGTGCCAGCAGCTCCAAGCCAGGGGGAGACAGGGGCACTGAAGCTTTCTTT
TRBJ2-1,TRBD2,TRBV15,once,CATLTSGGAKYNEQFF,TGTGCCACCCTCACTAGCGGGGGGGCAAAGTACAATGAGCAGTTCTTC
TRBJ2-5,TRBD2,TRBV18,.,CASSPWLAGMYQETQYF,TGTGCCAGCTCACCTTGGCTAGCGGGAATGTACCAAGAGACCCAGTACTTC
TRBJ2-2,.,TRBV10-3,.,CAIRSYDRTQNTGELFF,TGTGCCATCAGGTCTTACGACCGGACACAGAACACCGGGGAGCTGTTTTTT
TRBJ2-5,.,TRBV5-1,.,CASSLGGAAGQETQYF,TGCGCCAGCAGCTTGGGTGGGGCGGCCGGCCAAGAGACCCAGTACTTC
TRBJ2-4,.,TRBV28,.,CASVGSVGIQF,TGTGCGAGTGTCGGCAGCGTCGGAATTCAATTC
TRBJ1-1,TRBD1,TRBV18,.,CASSPLDRGRSEAFF,TGTGCCAGCTCACCGCTGGACAGGGGCCGATCTGAAGCTTTCTTT
TRBJ1-5,.,TRBV18,.,CASSPQGDNQPQHF,TGTGCCAGCTCACCACAAGGGGACAATCAGCCCCAGCATTTT
TRBJ2-5,.,TRBV18,few,CASSREETQYF,TGTGCCAGCTCGAGGGAAGAGACCCAGTACTTC
TRBJ1-1,.,TRBV12-5,.,CASGIGLVTPEAFF,TGTGCTAGCGGGATAGGGTTGGTCACCCCTGAAGCTTTCTTT
TRBJ2-3,.,TRBV11-2,few,CASSRRTALSTDTQYF,TGTGCCAGCAGCCGCCGGACAGCCCTTAGCACAGATACGCAGTATTTT
TRBJ2-7,.,TRBV19,.,CASSHGRAVYEQYF,TGTGCCAGTAGTCACGGGAGAGCCGTCTACGAGCAGTACTTC
TRBJ1-1,.,TRBV28,.,CASSLVLDSMNTEAFF,TGTGCCAGCAGTTTAGTGTTGGACAGCATGAACACTGAAGCTTTCTTT
TRBJ1-2,TRBD1,TRBV6-5,.,CASSTGQGFNYGYTF,TGTGCCAGCAGTACCGGACAGGGATTTAACTATGGCTACACCTTC
TRBJ1-2,.,TRBV5-4,.,CASSLYSYGYTF,TGTGCCAGCAGCTTGTACAGCTATGGCTACACCTTC
TRBJ2-1,TRBD2,TRBV5-8,.,CASSPRKTSGSFDEQFF,TGTGCCAGCAGCCCAAGAAAGACTAGCGGGAGTTTCGATGAGCAGTTCTTC
TRBJ2-7,.,TRBV5-4,.,CASSRPVPYEQYF,TGTGCCAGCAGCCGCCCGGTCCCCTACGAGCAGTACTTC
TRBJ2-5,.,TRBV15,few,CATSSHRQETQYF,TGTGCCACCAGCAGTCACAGACAAGAGACCCAGTACTTC
TRBJ2-2,TRBD2,TRBV7-9,.,CASSSSGRAGELFF,TGTGCCAGCAGCTCGAGCGGGAGGGCCGGGGAGCTGTTTTTT
TRBJ2-7,TRBD2,TRBV5-1,.,CASSLDQREINEQYF,TGCGCCAGCAGCTTGGATCAGCGGGAGATCAACGAGCAGTACTTC
TRBJ1-2,TRBD1,TRBV6-5,.,CASSEGTGPYGYTF,TGTGCCAGCAGTGAAGGGACAGGACCCTATGGCTACACCTTC
TRBJ2-5,.,TRBV5-3,.,CARSKCPDCQQETQYF,TGTGCCAGAAGCAAATGTCCGGACTGCCAACAAGAGACCCAGTACTTC
TRBJ2-7,.,TRBV5-1,.,CASKPTASYEQYF,TGCGCCAGCAAGCCGACAGCCTCCTACGAGCAGTACTTC
TRBJ1-5,.,TRBV6-1,.,CASRVEVNQPQHF,TGTGCCAGCCGAGTTGAGGTCAATCAGCCCCAGCATTTT
TRBJ2-2,.,TRBV9,.,CASSPESRGRGELFF,TGTGCCAGCAGCCCCGAGTCAAGGGGTCGCGGGGAGCTGTTTTTT
TRBJ2-1,.,TRBV2,.,CASTTSKFSYNEQFF,TGTGCCAGTACGACAAGCAAATTCTCCTACAATGAGCAGTTCTTC
TRBJ1-5,.,TRBV10-3,.,CAISEGGLSGEPQHF,TGTGCCATCAGTGAGGGGGGCCTCTCTGGGGAGCCCCAGCATTTT
TRBJ2-1,.,TRBV6-1,.,CASSAPWGSGEQFF,TGTGCCAGCAGTGCACCCTGGGGCTCGGGTGAGCAGTTCTTC